This entry lists 28 T cell receptor beta chains sequenced from one sample in a study of blood T cell repertoires in COVID-19. The method was immunoSEQ multiplex PCR; TCRdb's version includes in-frame clones alone and lacks a portion of them. The sample includes 250,000 to 300,000 clones, about 86% of them seen just once. The sample taken for sequencing was peripheral blood. All receptors come from a woman in her 70s with COVID-19, enrolled during active disease.

The V gene is TRBV27, the J gene TRBJ1-6; D perhaps matches TRBD1 (5 bases). Germline-derived CDR1 and CDR2 are MNHEY and SMNVEV (reference sequence). The length of the CDR3 is 15 residues. V was clipped by 3 bases and J by 5 bases, with 11 bases between them. The CDR3 loop reads CASSLRGSDNSPLHF. In nucleotides, the CDR3 is TGTGCCAGCAGTTTGCGGGGGTCGGATAATTCACCCCTCCACTTT.

The chain joins TRBV7-2 to TRBJ2-3; TRBD2 might be the D (6 bases). The CDR3 length is 12 residues. V was clipped by 8 bases and J by 5 bases, with 11 bases between them. Germline assignment: CDR1 SGHTA and CDR2 FQGNSA. The CDR3 protein is CASLTGEDTQYF. CDR3 DNA sequence: TGTGCCAGCTTAACGGGGGAAGATACGCAGTATTTT.

A note on this clone: The junction does not match germline at one end; this may be a read error. The V gene is TRBV5-4, the J gene TRBJ2-5, with 7 bases that match TRBD2. The CDR3 has 16 residues. Germline lookup yields CDR1 SGHNT and CDR2 YYREEE (reference sequence). This CDR3 reads CASRLGTNLYQETQYF. The CDR3 DNA reads TGTGCCAGCAGATTGGGGACTAATTTGTACCAAGAGACCCAGTACTTC.

The rearrangement links TRBV10-3 to TRBJ1-1; TRBD1 matches at 9 bases. CDR3 size: 14 residues. V trimming: 9 bases; J trimming: 5 bases; junction bases outside the gene matches: 10. The germline V gene encodes CDR1 ENHRY and CDR2 SYGVKD. CDR3 in amino acids: CAMTRDRVVTEAFF. The CDR3 region has the DNA TGTGCCATGACCCGGGACAGGGTGGTAACTGAAGCTTTCTTT.

This chain joins TRBV9 and TRBJ1-2; D uncertain. CDR1 is SGDLS and CDR2 is YYNGEE in the germline V gene. The V end was cut by 0 bases, the J end by 2 bases, with 8 bases between. The CDR3 has 14 residues. The CDR3 DNA follows: TGTGCCAGCAGCGTAGGAGGCATCAACTATGGCTACACCTTC. Translation: CASSVGGINYGYTF.

V and J are TRBV7-9 and TRBJ1-6; maybe TRBD1 (6 bases). Trimming took 1 base from V and 7 from J, leaving 11 bases between them. CDR3 size: 15 residues. Germline V CDR1 and CDR2: SEHNR, FQNEAQ (reference sequence). The CDR3: CASSLGWDKNSPLHF. CDR3 DNA: TGTGCCAGCAGCTTAGGGTGGGACAAAAATTCACCCCTCCACTTT.

The rearrangement joins TRBV18 to TRBJ1-1, with D unclear. CDR3 length: 15 amino acids. The V gene's germline CDR1 is KGHSH and CDR2 LQKENI. Trimming cost V 6 bases and J 1 base, with 15 bases left between them. The chain's CDR3 is CASSPSNTANTEAFF. DNA for the CDR3: TGTGCCAGCTCCCCTTCCAATACAGCGAACACTGAAGCTTTCTTT.

The V and J genes are TRBV30 and TRBJ1-2, with TRBD1 matching 8 bases. V trimming: 2 bases; J trimming: 4 bases; junction bases outside the gene matches: 15. CDR1 and CDR2 from the germline V gene are GTSNPN and SVGIG (reference sequence). CDR3 size: 17 residues. The CDR3 loop is CAWSPRPLTGVSYGYTF. As DNA, the CDR3 is TGTGCCTGGAGTCCAAGACCGTTGACAGGGGTTAGCTATGGCTACACCTTC.

The chain uses TRBV11-2 and TRBJ2-7; 8 bases are shared with TRBD1. The trim removed 6 bases at V and 0 bases at J, leaving 7 bases unmatched. This CDR3 is built from 15 residues. CDR1 SGHAT and CDR2 FQNNGV come from the germline V gene. CDR3 nucleotides: TGTGCCAGCAGTTCAGGGGGCTCGAGCTCCTACGAGCAGTACTTC. Its protein is CASSSGGSSSYEQYF.

The genes are TRBV21-1 and TRBJ1-1. TRBV21-1 is a pseudogene locus. CDR3 size: 14 residues. The CDR3 coding sequence is TGTGCCCGCACCCGGGGAGACGTAGACACTGAAGCTTTCTTT. This codes for CARTRGDVDTEAFF.

The chain has TRBV19 and TRBJ1-1; D possibly corresponds to TRBD1 (6 bases). Germline V gene data show CDR1 as LNHDA and CDR2 as SQIVND (reference sequence). CDR3 length: 10 residues. V was shortened by 7 bases and J by 9 bases, with 9 bases between the two germline ends. CDR3 region: CASTGEKAFF. CDR3 coding DNA: TGTGCCAGTACAGGGGAGAAAGCTTTCTTT.

The V and J genes are TRBV4-1 and TRBJ2-5; D ambiguous. The CDR3 is made up of 13 amino acids. CDR1 and CDR2 (germline): MGHRA, YSYEKL. Trimming pared 2 bases from V and 0 bases from J, leaving 4 bases between. Here the CDR3 DNA reads TGCGCCAGCAGCCAACTGTACCAAGAGACCCAGTACTTC. This translates into CASSQLYQETQYF.

V usage is TRBV13 and J usage is TRBJ1-6; 7 bases are a match to TRBD1. Germline V lookup: CDR1 PRHDT, CDR2 FYEKMQ (reference sequence). The J segment lost 7 bases and the V segment lost 6 bases, leaving 6 bases of the junction unmatched. CDR3 length equals 14 residues. CDR3 in DNA: TGTGCCAGCAGGCCAGGGGGTCCCAATTCACCCCTCCACTTT. It translates to CASRPGGPNSPLHF.

This chain connects TRBV30 to TRBJ1-3; 7 bases are a match to TRBD1. Germline V gene lookup returns CDR1 GTSNPN and CDR2 SVGIG (reference sequence). The CDR3 consists of 15 residues. V shed 5 bases, J shed 5 bases, and the junction held 12 bases outside the gene matches. CDR3 DNA: TGTGCCTGGGGGATCGGGACAGCTAATAGAAACACCATATATTTT. It translates to CAWGIGTANRNTIYF.

This sequence joins TRBV9 and TRBJ2-2, with TRBD1 identical over 8 bases. This CDR3 spans 17 amino acids. The junction had 15 bases not matched to a gene; V was cut back by 4 bases and J by 7 bases. Germline-derived CDR1 and CDR2 are SGDLS and YYNGEE. For the CDR3, the DNA is TGTGCCAGCAGCCCACTCTCCCGACCGACAGGGGACGGGGAGCTGTTTTTT. It is translated as CASSPLSRPTGDGELFF. The full variable domain, rest sourced from reference TRBV9 and TRBJ2-2, is DSGVTQTPKHLITATGQRVTLRCSPRSGDLSVYWYQQSLDQGLQFLIQYYNGEERAKGNILERFSAQQFPDLHSELNLSSLELGDSALYFCASSPLSRPTGDGELFFGEGSRLTVL.

The rearrangement uses TRBV28 and TRBJ1-5; D ambiguous. V was trimmed by 6 bases and J by 9 bases, leaving 12 bases between them. Per the germline V gene, CDR1 is MDHEN and CDR2 is SYDVKM. This CDR3 is built from 12 residues. CDR3 nucleotide sequence: TGTGCCAGCAGCTCAACGTATAGGCCCCAGCATTTT. Its protein product is CASSSTYRPQHF.

The chain couples TRBV10-1 to TRBJ2-7; 9 positions match TRBD1. In germline, CDR1 is WNHNN, CDR2 SYGVQD (reference sequence). The CDR3 is made up of 15 amino acids. Unmatched junction bases numbered 7, after V lost 3 bases and J lost 4 bases. In DNA, the CDR3 is TGCGCCAGCAGTGATTGGGGACAGGGAAAATACGAGCAGTACTTC. This sequence encodes CASSDWGQGKYEQYF.

The chain employs TRBV27 and TRBJ2-3; the D gene is possibly TRBD2 (5 bases). The ends were cut back, 2 bases at V and 1 base at J, with 13 bases in the middle. CDR1 is MNHEY, CDR2 SMNVEV, per germline (reference sequence). The CDR3 is 16 residues long. The CDR3 spells CASSLKGASGTDTQYF. The CDR3 nucleotides are TGTGCCAGCAGTTTAAAGGGAGCTTCCGGCACAGATACGCAGTATTTT.

J is TRBJ1-5 and V is TRBV21-1; the table's D gene call, TRBD1, was not cross checked with the DNA. TRBV21-1 has pseudogene status. The CDR3 totals 17 residues. This chain's CDR3 is CASSKVGRQGSNQPQHF. The CDR3 DNA reads TGTGCCAGCAGCAAAGTCGGGCGGCAGGGTAGCAATCAGCCCCAGCATTTT.

The chain recombines TRBV10-3 with TRBJ2-5; D gene uncertain. Germline assignment: CDR1 ENHRY and CDR2 SYGVKD. The V end lost 0 bases, the J end lost 4 bases, and 9 bases lay between the germline ends. This CDR3 is 14 amino acids long. The CDR3 DNA sequence: TGTGCCATCAGTGAGTCAGTAGTTGGAGAGACCCAGTACTTC. It translates to CAISESVVGETQYF.

This clone was recorded a few times. The gene calls are TRBV19 and TRBJ2-5; D remains ambiguous. Germline V CDR1 and CDR2: LNHDA, SQIVND (reference sequence). There are 13 residues in the CDR3. Trimming stripped 8 bases from V and 3 bases from J, with 13 bases between. The CDR3 DNA follows: TGTGCCAGTGGAAGAGTTGGAGAAGAGACCCAGTACTTC. Translated, it gives CASGRVGEETQYF.

In this sample, this clone turned up a few times. The genes are TRBV19 and TRBJ1-6; weak D call: TRBD1 (5 bases). In germline, CDR1 is LNHDA, CDR2 SQIVND (reference sequence). The V gene lost 5 bases and the J gene lost 8 bases, with 25 bases spanning the gap. The CDR3 sequence is 18 residues long. The CDR3 protein is CASSLSSPAAGRDSPLHF. The DNA for the CDR3 is TGTGCCAGTAGTTTGTCTTCTCCGGCCGCGGGACGGGATTCACCCCTCCACTTT.

The chain joins TRBV12-5 to TRBJ1-1; weak D call: TRBD1 (6 bases). Trimming took 2 bases from V and 9 from J, leaving 13 bases between them. Germline CDR1 is LGHNT and CDR2 is FRNRAP. The CDR3 extends over 13 amino acids. CDR3 nucleotides: TGTGCTAGTGGTTTGAACCAAGGACAGCAAGCTTTCTTT. It encodes CASGLNQGQQAFF. Complete variable domain (other parts from reference TRBV12-5 and TRBJ1-1): DARVTQTPRHKVTEMGQEVTMRCQPILGHNTVFWYRQTMMQGLELLAYFRNRAPLDDSGMPKDRFSAEMPDATLATLKIQPSEPRDSAVYFCASGLNQGQQAFFGQGTRLTVV.

J is TRBJ1-2 and V is TRBV7-6; D remains unclear. Trimming cost V 1 base and J 0 bases, with 3 bases left between them. The CDR3 consists of 13 residues. From germline, CDR1 is SGHVS and CDR2 FNYEAQ. The CDR3 DNA sequence: TGTGCCAGCAGCTTAGATACTAACTATGGCTACACCTTC. The encoded protein is CASSLDTNYGYTF.

CDR3 coding DNA: TGTGCCAGCAGCTTAGTATCCGGGGGAAACTATGGCTACACCTTC. Protein product: CASSLVSGGNYGYTF. The chain couples TRBV7-9 to TRBJ1-2; D perhaps matches TRBD1 (5 bases). Per the germline V gene, CDR1 is SEHNR and CDR2 is FQNEAQ (reference sequence). There are 15 residues in the CDR3. Trimming shortened V by 1 base and J by 2 bases, and 11 bases separated the two germline ends.

The chain joins TRBV13 to TRBJ2-5; a possible D gene is TRBD2 (6 bases). Germline V CDR1 and CDR2: PRHDT, FYEKMQ (reference sequence). This CDR3 has 15 amino acids. The V and J ends lost 0 bases and 7 bases respectively, with 15 bases between them. The CDR3 coding sequence is TGTGCCAGCAGCTTAGGCCGGGGGACCGGGGGGACCCAGTACTTC. Protein: CASSLGRGTGGTQYF.

The rearrangement uses TRBV19 and TRBJ1-3; no clear D. Per germline, CDR1 LNHDA and CDR2 SQIVND (reference sequence). This CDR3 region has 15 residues. The ends were cut back, 4 bases at V and 1 base at J, with 11 bases in the middle. CDR3 region: CASSNPQTSGNTIYF. CDR3 coding DNA: TGTGCCAGTAGTAACCCACAGACATCTGGAAACACCATATATTTT. Full variable domain (remainder filled in from reference TRBV19 and TRBJ1-3): DGGITQSPKYLFRKEGQNVTLSCEQNLNHDAMYWYRQDPGQGLRLIYYSQIVNDFQKGDIAEGYSVSREKKESFPLTVTSAQKNPTAFYLCASSNPQTSGNTIYFGEGSWLTVV.

The chain's CDR3 is CAWSVGTIPGGNSPLHF. The CDR3 nucleotides read TGTGCCTGGAGTGTCGGGACCATCCCGGGGGGGAATTCACCCCTCCACTTT. This chain joins TRBV30 and TRBJ1-6, with D possibly TRBD1 on 5 matching bases. Trimming cost V 0 bases and J 7 bases, with 19 bases left between them. CDR3 length: 17 amino acids. The germline CDR1 and CDR2 sequences are GTSNPN and SVGIG (reference sequence).